The clone carrying this T cell receptor (beta chain) was seen just once. Its antigen remains unidentified. The protocol was immunoSEQ multiplex PCR, while the TCRdb copy is restricted to in-frame clones and leaves out a portion. The data show about 22,000 clones, roughly 81% seen once. V was trimmed by 3 bases and J by 0 bases, leaving 7 bases between them. Germline CDR1 SGHDT, CDR2 YYEEEE. The length of the CDR3 is 14 residues. This record comes from a study of PD-1 blockade in mismatch repair-deficient tumors. Study in general: Patients had 12 mismatch repair-deficient cancer types and were previously treated and progressing.

PCR or immunohistochemistry showed mismatch repair deficiency in every enrolled patient. TCR sequencing covered a few patients who responded to pembrolizumab. Study results and limitations: Rapid post-treatment expansion, then contraction, generally preceding radiologic response, marked tumor-resident clones.

This receptor was obtained from an adult with mismatch repair-deficient cancer. The chain recombines TRBV5-6 with TRBJ1-3; D is undetermined. Material: peripheral blood, obtained 2 weeks after starting pembrolizumab. The CDR3 reads CASSSGSSGNTIYF. DNA of the CDR3: TGTGCCAGCAGCTCGGGAAGCTCTGGAAACACCATATATTTT.